A single T cell receptor beta chain is shown here with its context. The antigen is unknown. CDR1 is SEHNR and CDR2 is FQNEAQ in the germline V gene (reference sequence). There are 14 residues in the CDR3. J was trimmed by 4 bases and V by 3 bases; bases with no gene match: 5. This table comes from immunoSEQ multiplex PCR, and its TCRdb copy is limited to in-frame clones, with some not included. The data show about 67,000 clones, roughly 84% seen once. This sample stems from a study of T cell responses to AZD1222 COVID-19 vaccine. Study-level background: Second-dose recipients at about 4 or about 12 weeks were treated as one pooled group. Whole-study findings and limits: At study baseline, merely five or six AZD1222 recipients were seropositive. Mapped onto spike, vaccine-associated CD4 TCRs spanned it and were dominant at 160-218 and 743-854. Every sample of the repertoires postdated the peak T cell response.

The source was peripheral blood, collected on day 0 of AZD1222 vaccination. V usage is TRBV7-9 and J usage is TRBJ2-7, with 8 bases aligning to TRBD1. The clonotype was recovered from an adult in good health. The CDR3 DNA is TGTGCCAGCAGCTTGACAGGGGAGATATACGAGCAGTACTTC. This translates into CASSLTGEIYEQYF. Full variable domain (rest looked up from reference TRBV7-9 and TRBJ2-7): DTGVSQNPRHKITKRGQNVTFRCDPISEHNRLYWYRQTLGQGPEFLTYFQNEAQLEKSRLLSDRFSAERPKGSFSTLEIQRTEQGDSAMYLCASSLTGEIYEQYFGPGTRLTVT.